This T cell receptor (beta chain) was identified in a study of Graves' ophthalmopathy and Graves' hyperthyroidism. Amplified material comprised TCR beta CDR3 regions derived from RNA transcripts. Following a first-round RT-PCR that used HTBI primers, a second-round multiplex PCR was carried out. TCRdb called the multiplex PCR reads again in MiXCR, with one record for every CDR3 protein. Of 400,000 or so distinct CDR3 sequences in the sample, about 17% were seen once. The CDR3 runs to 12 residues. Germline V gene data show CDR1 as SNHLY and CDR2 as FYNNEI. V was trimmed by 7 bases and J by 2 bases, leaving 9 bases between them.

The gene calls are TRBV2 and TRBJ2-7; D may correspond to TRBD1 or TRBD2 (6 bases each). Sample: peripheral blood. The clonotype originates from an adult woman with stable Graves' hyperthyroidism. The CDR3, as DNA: TGTGCCAGCAAGGGGGGACCCTACGAGCAGTACTTC. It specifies CASKGGPYEQYF.